The next 3 T cell receptor beta chains were all read from a single sample in a study of monozygotic twins with inflammatory bowel disease. TCRdb reprocessed the 5' RACE reads and stores each CDR3 protein as one record, lacking DNA. This sample contains some 440,000 distinct CDR3 sequences. The sequenced sample consisted of blood. The receptors originated from a human donor with ulcerative colitis or Crohn's disease, or a healthy co-twin of an affected twin (not recorded which).

V and J are TRBV24-1 and TRBJ2-5. The CDR3 spans 13 residues. CDR1 KGHDR and CDR2 SFDVKD come from the germline V gene. Here the CDR3 reads CATSDGAAETQYF.

The gene calls are TRBV28 and TRBJ1-1; there is no DNA to check the TCRdb D call of TRBD1. The CDR3 covers 14 residues. Germline-derived CDR1 and CDR2 are MDHEN and SYDVKM. The CDR3 reads CASNRGQTNTEAFF.

The CDR3 spells CASSPVAVGGGEQYF. The chain carries TRBV18 and TRBJ2-7. Germline CDR1 is KGHSH and CDR2 is LQKENI. CDR3 length equals 15 residues.